This entry concerns a single T cell receptor (beta chain). Its antigen is unknown. Using immunoSEQ multiplex PCR, the repertoire was profiled, and TCRdb retains in-frame clones only, with some absent. The repertoire holds 30,000 to 40,000 clones, with about nine tenths as singletons. The data were obtained in a study of OX40 agonist ivuxolimab in advanced cancers. Study as a whole: Every 2 weeks, ivuxolimab was infused into the patients intravenously at between 0.01 and 10 mg/kg. Hepatocellular carcinoma, melanoma, renal cell or head and neck cancer was diagnosed in the dose-escalation patients. The study, taken as a whole, reports: Averaging showed that CD8+ T cells had more expanded clones than CD4+ did.

The germline V gene has CDR1 MDHEN and CDR2 SYDVKM. Trimming removed 8 bases from V and 2 bases from J, with 7 bases in between. The CDR3 extends over 12 amino acids. The sequences come from CD4+ or CD8+ T cells sorted from blood, collected in a trial of the OX40 agonist ivuxolimab. The sequence derives from an adult with an advanced solid tumor such as melanoma, head and neck, liver or kidney cancer. The chain uses TRBV28 and TRBJ1-5; D not resolved. The CDR3 reads CASGGGNQPQHF. CDR3 in DNA: TGTGCCAGCGGCGGGGGCAATCAGCCCCAGCATTTT.